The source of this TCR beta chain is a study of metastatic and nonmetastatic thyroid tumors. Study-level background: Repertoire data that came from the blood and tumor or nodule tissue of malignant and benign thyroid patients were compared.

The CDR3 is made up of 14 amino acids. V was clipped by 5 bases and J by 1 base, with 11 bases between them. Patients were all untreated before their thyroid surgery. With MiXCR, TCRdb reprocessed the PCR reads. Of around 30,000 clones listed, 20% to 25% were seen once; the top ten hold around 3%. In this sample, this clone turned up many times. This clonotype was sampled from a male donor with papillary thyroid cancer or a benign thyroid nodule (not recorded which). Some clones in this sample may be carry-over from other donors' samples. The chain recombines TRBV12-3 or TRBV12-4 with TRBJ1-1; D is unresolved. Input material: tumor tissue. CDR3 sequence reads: CASSSRRENTEAFF. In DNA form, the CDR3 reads TGTGCCAGCAGTAGCCGACGGGAGAACACTGAAGCTTTCTTT.